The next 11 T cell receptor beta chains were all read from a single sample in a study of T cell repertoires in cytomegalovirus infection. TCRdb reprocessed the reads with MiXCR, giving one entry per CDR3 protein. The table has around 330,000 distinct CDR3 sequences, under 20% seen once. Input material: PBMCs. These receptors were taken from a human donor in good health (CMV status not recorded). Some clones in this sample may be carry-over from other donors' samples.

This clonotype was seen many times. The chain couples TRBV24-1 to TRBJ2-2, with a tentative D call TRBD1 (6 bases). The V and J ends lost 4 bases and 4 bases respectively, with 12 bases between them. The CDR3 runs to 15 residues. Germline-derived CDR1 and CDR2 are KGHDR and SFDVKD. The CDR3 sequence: CATSDRTEPTGELFF. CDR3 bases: TGTGCCACCAGTGACCGGACAGAGCCCACCGGGGAGCTGTTTTTT.

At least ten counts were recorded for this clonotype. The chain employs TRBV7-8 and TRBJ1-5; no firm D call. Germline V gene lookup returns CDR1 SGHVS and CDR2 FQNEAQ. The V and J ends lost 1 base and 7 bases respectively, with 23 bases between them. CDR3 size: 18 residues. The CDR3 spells CASSLDARSGRGKQPQHF. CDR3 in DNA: TGTGCCAGCAGCTTAGACGCGAGATCCGGGCGTGGGAAACAGCCCCAGCATTTT. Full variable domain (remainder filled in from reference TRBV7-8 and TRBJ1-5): GAGVSQSPRYKVAKRGQDVALRCDPISGHVSLFWYQQALGQGPEFLTYFQNEAQLDKSGLPSDRFFAERPEGSVSTLKIQRTQQEDSAVYLCASSLDARSGRGKQPQHFGDGTRLSIL.

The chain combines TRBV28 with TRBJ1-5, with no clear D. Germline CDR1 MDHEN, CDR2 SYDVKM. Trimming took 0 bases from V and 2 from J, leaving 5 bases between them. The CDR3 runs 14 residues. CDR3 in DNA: TGTGCCAGCAGTTTATGGTCGGGCAATCAGCCCCAGCATTTT. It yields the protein CASSLWSGNQPQHF.

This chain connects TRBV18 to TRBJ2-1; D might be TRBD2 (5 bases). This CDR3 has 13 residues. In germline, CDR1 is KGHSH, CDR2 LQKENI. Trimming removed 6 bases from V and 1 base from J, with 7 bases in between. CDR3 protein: CASSEASYNEQFF. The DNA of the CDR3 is TGTGCCAGCTCGGAGGCGTCCTACAATGAGCAGTTCTTC.

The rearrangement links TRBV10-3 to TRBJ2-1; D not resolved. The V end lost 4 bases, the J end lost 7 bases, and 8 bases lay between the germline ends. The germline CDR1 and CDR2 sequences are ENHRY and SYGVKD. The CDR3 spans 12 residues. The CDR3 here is CAISVLRNEQFF. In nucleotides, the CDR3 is TGTGCCATCAGTGTCTTAAGGAATGAGCAGTTCTTC.

DNA for the CDR3: TGTGCCACGGGGGTGGGCACTCAAACTAGGGATTCACCCCTCCACTTT. Protein: CATGVGTQTRDSPLHF. J is TRBJ1-6 and V is TRBV27; D may be TRBD1 (5 bases). The CDR3 sequence is 16 residues long. Germline-derived CDR1 and CDR2 are MNHEY and SMNVEV (reference sequence). Trimming cost V 10 bases and J 8 bases, with 24 bases left between them.

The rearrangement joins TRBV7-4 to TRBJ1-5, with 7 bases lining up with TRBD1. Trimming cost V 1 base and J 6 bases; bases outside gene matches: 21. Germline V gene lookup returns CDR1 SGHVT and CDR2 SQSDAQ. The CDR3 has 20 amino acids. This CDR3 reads CASSLGADKTEGAVGQPQHF. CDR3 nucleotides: TGTGCCAGCAGCTTAGGAGCGGATAAGACTGAGGGGGCTGTGGGTCAGCCCCAGCATTTT. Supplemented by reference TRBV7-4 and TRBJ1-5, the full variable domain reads GAGVSQSPRYKVAKRGRDVALRCDSISGHVTLYWYRQTLGQGSEVLTYSQSDAQRDKSGRPSGRFSAERPERSVSTLKIQRTEQGDSAVYLCASSLGADKTEGAVGQPQHFGDGTRLSIL.

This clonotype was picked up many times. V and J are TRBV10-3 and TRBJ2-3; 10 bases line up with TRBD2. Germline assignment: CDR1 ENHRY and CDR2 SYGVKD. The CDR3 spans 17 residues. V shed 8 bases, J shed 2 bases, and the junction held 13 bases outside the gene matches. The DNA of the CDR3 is TGTGCCATCGGACTAGCGGACAACCTCAAACCCACAGATACGCAGTATTTT. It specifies CAIGLADNLKPTDTQYF.

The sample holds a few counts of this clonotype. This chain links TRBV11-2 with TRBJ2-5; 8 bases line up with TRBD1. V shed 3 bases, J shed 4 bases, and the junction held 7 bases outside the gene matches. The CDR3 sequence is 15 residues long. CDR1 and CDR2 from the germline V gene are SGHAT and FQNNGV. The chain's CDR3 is CASSLAGGPTETQYF. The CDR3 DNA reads TGTGCCAGCAGCTTGGCAGGGGGCCCCACAGAGACCCAGTACTTC.

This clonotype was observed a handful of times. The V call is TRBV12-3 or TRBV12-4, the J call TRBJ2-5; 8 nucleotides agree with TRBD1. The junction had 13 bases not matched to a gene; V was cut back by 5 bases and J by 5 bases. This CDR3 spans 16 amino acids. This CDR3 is CASSHTGTGHDETQYF. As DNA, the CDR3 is TGTGCCAGCAGTCATACCGGGACAGGACATGATGAGACCCAGTACTTC.

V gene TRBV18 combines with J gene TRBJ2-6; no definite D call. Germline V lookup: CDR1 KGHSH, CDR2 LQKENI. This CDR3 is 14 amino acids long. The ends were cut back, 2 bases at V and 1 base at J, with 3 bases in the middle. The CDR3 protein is CASSPESGANVLTF. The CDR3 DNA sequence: TGTGCCAGCTCACCAGAGTCTGGGGCCAACGTCCTGACTTTC.